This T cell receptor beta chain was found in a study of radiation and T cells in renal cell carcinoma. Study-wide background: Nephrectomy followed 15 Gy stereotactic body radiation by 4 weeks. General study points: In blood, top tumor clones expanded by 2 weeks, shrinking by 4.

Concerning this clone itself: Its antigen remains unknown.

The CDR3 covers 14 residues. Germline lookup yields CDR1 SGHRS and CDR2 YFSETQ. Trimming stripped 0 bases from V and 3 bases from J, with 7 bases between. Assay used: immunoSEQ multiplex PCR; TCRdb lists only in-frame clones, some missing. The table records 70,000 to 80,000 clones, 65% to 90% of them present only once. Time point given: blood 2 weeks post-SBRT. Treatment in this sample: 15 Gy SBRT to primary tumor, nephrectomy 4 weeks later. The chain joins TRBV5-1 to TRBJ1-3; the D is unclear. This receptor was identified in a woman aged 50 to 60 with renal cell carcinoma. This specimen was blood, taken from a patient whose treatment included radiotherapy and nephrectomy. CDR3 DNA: TGCGCCAGCAGCTTGGGTCAAGTTGGAAACACCATATATTTT. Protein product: CASSLGQVGNTIYF.